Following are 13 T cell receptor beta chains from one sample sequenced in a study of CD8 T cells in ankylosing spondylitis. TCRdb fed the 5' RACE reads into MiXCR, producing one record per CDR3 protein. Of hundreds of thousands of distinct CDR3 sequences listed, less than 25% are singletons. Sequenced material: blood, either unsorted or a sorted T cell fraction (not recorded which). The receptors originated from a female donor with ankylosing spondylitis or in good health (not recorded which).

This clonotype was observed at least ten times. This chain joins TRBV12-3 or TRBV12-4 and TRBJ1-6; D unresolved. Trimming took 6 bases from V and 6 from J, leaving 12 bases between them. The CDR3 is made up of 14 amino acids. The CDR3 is CASSQAAVNSPLHF. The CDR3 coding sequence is TGTGCCAGCAGCCAAGCGGCAGTTAATTCACCCCTCCACTTT.

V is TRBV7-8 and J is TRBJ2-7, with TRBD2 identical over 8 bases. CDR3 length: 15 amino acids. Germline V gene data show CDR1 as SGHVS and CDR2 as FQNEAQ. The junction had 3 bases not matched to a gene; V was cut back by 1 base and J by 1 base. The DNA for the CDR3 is TGTGCCAGCAGCTTAGTAGCGGGACCTTCCTACGAGCAGTACTTC. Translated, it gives CASSLVAGPSYEQYF. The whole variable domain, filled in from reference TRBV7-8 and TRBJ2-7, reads GAGVSQSPRYKVAKRGQDVALRCDPISGHVSLFWYQQALGQGPEFLTYFQNEAQLDKSGLPSDRFFAERPEGSVSTLKIQRTQQEDSAVYLCASSLVAGPSYEQYFGPGTRLTVT.

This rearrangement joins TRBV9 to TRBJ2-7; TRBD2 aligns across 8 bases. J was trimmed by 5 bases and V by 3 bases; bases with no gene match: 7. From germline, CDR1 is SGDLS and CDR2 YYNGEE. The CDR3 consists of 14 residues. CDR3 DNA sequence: TGTGCCAGCAGCGCCTTAGCGGGACGGAACGAGCAGTACTTC. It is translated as CASSALAGRNEQYF.

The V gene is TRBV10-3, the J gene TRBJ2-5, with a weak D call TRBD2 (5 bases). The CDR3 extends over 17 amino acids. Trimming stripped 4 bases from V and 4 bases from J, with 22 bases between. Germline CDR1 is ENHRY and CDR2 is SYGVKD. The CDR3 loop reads CAISVSGGMGEGETQYF. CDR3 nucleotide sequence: TGTGCCATCAGTGTAAGCGGTGGGATGGGCGAAGGAGAGACCCAGTACTTC.

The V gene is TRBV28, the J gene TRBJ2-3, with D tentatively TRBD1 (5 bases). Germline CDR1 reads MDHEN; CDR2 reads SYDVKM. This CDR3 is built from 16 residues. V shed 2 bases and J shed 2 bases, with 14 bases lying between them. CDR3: CASSLTGFTHTDTQYF. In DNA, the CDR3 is TGTGCCAGCAGTTTAACAGGATTCACACACACAGATACGCAGTATTTT.

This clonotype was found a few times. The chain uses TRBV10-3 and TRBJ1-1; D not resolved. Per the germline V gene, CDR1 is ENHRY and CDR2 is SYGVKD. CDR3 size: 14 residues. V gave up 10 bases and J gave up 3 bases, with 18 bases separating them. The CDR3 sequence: CASCPGLTDTEAFF. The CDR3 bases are TGTGCCAGCTGTCCGGGGTTGACGGACACTGAAGCTTTCTTT.

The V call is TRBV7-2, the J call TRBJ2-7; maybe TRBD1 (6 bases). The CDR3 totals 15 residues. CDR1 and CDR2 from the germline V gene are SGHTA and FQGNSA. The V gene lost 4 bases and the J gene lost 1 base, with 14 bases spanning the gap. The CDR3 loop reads CASSYYRQDSYEQYF. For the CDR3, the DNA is TGTGCCAGCAGCTACTACCGACAGGATTCCTACGAGCAGTACTTC. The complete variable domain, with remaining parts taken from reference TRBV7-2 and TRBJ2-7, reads GAGVSQSPSNKVTEKGKDVELRCDPISGHTALYWYRQSLGQGLEFLIYFQGNSAPDKSGLPSDRFSAERTGGSVSTLTIQRTQQEDSAVYLCASSYYRQDSYEQYFGPGTRLTVT.

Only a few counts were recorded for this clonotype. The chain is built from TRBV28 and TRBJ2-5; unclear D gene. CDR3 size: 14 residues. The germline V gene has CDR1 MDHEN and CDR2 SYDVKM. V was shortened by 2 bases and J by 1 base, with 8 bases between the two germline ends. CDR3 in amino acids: CASSLVRSQETQYF. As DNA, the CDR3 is TGTGCCAGCAGTTTAGTTAGGAGCCAAGAGACCCAGTACTTC.

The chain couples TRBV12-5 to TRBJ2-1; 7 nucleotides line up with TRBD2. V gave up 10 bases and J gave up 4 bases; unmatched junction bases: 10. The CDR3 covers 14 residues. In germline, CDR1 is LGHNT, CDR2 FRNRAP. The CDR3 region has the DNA TGTGCTACCATAAAGCGGGATACATACAATGAGCAGTTCTTC. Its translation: CATIKRDTYNEQFF.

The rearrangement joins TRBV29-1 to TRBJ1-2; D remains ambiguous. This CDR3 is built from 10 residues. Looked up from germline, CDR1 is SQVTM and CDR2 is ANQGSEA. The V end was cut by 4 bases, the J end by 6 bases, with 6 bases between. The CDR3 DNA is TGCAGCGTTGGACCCGATGGCTACACCTTC. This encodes CSVGPDGYTF.

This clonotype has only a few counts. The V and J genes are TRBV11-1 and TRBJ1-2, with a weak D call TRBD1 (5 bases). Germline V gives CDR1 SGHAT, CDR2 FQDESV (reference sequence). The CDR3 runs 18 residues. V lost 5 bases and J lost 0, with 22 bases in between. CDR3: CASSRQGRTRSANYGYTF. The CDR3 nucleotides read TGTGCCAGCAGCCGCCAGGGACGGACCCGCTCCGCTAACTATGGCTACACCTTC.

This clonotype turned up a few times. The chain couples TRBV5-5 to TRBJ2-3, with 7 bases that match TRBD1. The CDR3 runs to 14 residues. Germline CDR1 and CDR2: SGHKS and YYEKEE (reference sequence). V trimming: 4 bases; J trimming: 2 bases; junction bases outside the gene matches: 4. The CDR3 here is CASSTGQITDTQYF. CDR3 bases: TGTGCCAGCAGCACGGGACAGATCACAGATACGCAGTATTTT. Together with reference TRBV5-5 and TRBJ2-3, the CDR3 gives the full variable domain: DAGVTQSPTHLIKTRGQQVTLRCSPISGHKSVSWYQQVLGQGPQFIFQYYEKEERGRGNFPDRFSARQFPNYSSELNVNALLLGDSALYLCASSTGQITDTQYFGPGTRLTVL.

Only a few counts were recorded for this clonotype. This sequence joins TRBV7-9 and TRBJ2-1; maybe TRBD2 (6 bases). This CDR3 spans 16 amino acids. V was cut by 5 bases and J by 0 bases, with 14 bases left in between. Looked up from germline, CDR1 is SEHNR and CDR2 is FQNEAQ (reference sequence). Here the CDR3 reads CASSTLGGSSYNEQFF. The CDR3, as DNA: TGTGCCAGCAGCACGCTTGGAGGGAGCTCCTACAATGAGCAGTTCTTC.